This entry is about one TCR beta chain. By its share of the sample, this clonotype is medium-sized (0.01 to 0.1%). Its antigen remains unidentified. No base-level quality is on record; no much larger clone is a single base apart. TCR cDNA was synthesized by 5'RACE template switching, through which a universal primer site and unique molecular identifiers were introduced. cDNA synthesis was primed from both the TCR alpha and TCR beta constant segments. Library amplification used two PCR steps, and the second PCR step added sample barcodes and sequencing adapters. Sequencing of libraries was done on Illumina HiSeq 2500 (2x100 bp) or NovaSeq (2x150 bp). Per the authors' processing: MIGEC handled demultiplexing of reads and collapsing into UMI consensus sequences, while MiXCR performed V(D)J alignment. Vaccine-responding clonotypes were defined with edgeR using replicate PBMC samples, requiring FDR below 0.01 and a log2 fold change above 5 up to day 15. Bulk clonotypes were assigned CD4 or CD8 identity according to which sequenced CD4 or CD8 repertoire held them at higher abundance. TCRdb redid the processing of the public reads, applying fastp at Q25 and MiXCR, and retained in-frame beta chains. Rows with one shared CDR3 protein collapse into an entry with the most common genes and DNA. TCRdb, not the original authors, processed these V and J calls. This sample gives about 260,000 distinct CDR3 sequences in total; 10% to 15% of them show up just once. The ten largest clones represent roughly 0.5% of the sample.

These data come from a study of T cells after yellow fever vaccination (dated by TCRdb to about 2019). Some background on the complete study: Libraries from fractions with low cell numbers were prepared with the SMART-Seq v4 Ultra Low Input RNA kit. To track T-cell clones before and after primary and booster YFV17D yellow fever vaccination, bulk TCR alpha and beta repertoires were sequenced longitudinally. Two healthy male donors, one aged 18 to 30 and one aged 30 to 40 years, were included in the cohort. Blood samples were taken at several timepoints before and after primary and secondary immunization, and bulk PBMC replicates and cell subsets were isolated. Points the paper makes about the study in general: Because abundant contaminating clonotypes from the bulk population could be contained in FACS-sorted repertoires, computational filtering was required. Compared with the primary T-cell response, the secondary T-cell response was faster but weaker, reaching its peak on day 5 rather than on day 15. Because only two donors were included in the study, the extent to which the findings can be generalized is limited. A small share of clonotypes was detected in both CD4 and CD8 compartments, with the overlap likely arising from convergent recombination. After the booster, most clones that had expanded after primary vaccination were detected again (about 95% of CD4 and around 88% of CD8), suggesting broad maintenance of memory.

The sample's treatment or condition label is to be understood as: live attenuated yellow fever vaccine strain. PBMCs were isolated from peripheral blood using a standard Ficoll-Paque protocol. CD4 and CD8 T-cell fractions were isolated with Dynabeads CD4 and CD8 positive selection kits. TriZol was used to extract RNA from bulk PBMCs, CD4 and CD8 fractions, and dextramer-positive and dextramer-negative fractions. The sequence came from a man aged 25 to 45 who received the YFV17D yellow fever vaccine. The sequences come from CD4+ T cells sorted from PBMCs, collected 45 days after the yellow fever booster vaccination.

The sequenced DNA is TGCAGTGCTCCCCGGGACAAAAACATTCAGTACTTC. The encoded protein is CSAPRDKNIQYF. Here the chain combines TRBV20-1 and TRBJ2-4; matching of 5 bases hints at TRBD2 as the D gene. The germline V gene (reference sequence) sets CDR1 to DFQATT and CDR2 to SNEGSKA. V gives up 5 bases and J gives up 3 bases, and the segment between their germline ends measures 8 bases. The CDR3 sequence holds 12 residues, the cysteine and phenylalanine included. Just CDR3 DNA is preserved here, 36 bases in frame from base 1.